The source of this TCR beta chain is a study of T cell responses to AZD1222 COVID-19 vaccine. Using immunoSEQ multiplex PCR, the repertoire was profiled, and TCRdb retains in-frame clones only, with some absent. The sample holds under 100,000 clones, 89% seen once. This CDR3 has 16 residues. The V end lost 1 base, the J end lost 2 bases, and 14 bases lay between the germline ends. Germline CDR1 and CDR2: LNHDA and SQIVND (reference sequence). The chain links TRBV19 to TRBJ1-2, with D tentatively TRBD1 (5 bases). The sequence came from an adult who received the AZD1222 COVID-19 vaccine. Sequenced here: peripheral blood, sampled 28 days after the second AZD1222 dose. CDR3 sequence reads: CASSIGGRGQNYGYTF. The CDR3 DNA reads as TGTGCCAGTAGTATAGGCGGAAGGGGTCAAAACTATGGCTACACCTTC. The full variable domain, its missing parts supplied by reference TRBV19 and TRBJ1-2, is DGGITQSPKYLFRKEGQNVTLSCEQNLNHDAMYWYRQDPGQGLRLIYYSQIVNDFQKGDIAEGYSVSREKKESFPLTVTSAQKNPTAFYLCASSIGGRGQNYGYTFGSGTRLTVV.